The rows below give T cell receptor beta chains drawn from one sample of a study of blood T cell repertoires in COVID-19. Sequenced by immunoSEQ multiplex PCR; TCRdb stores in-frame clones only, minus some. The data show about 160,000 clones, 82% seen once. Source material: peripheral blood. The receptors derive from a woman between 40 and 55 years old with COVID-19, enrolled during active disease. Both conserved end residues are part of each CDR3. The D gene is left open where the match is weak. Clone size is given for some rows only: seen once, a few or many times, or a class if the clone is expanded.

size,D,V,J,CDR3,DNA
once,.,TRBV9,TRBJ2-2,CASSVVTDTGELFF,TGTGCCAGCAGCGTAGTCACGGACACCGGGGAGCTGTTTTTT
.,.,TRBV15,TRBJ2-1,CATSRDAGSYNEQFF,TGTGCCACCAGCAGAGATGCCGGCTCCTACAATGAGCAGTTCTTC
.,.,TRBV3-1/TRBV3-2,TRBJ1-5,CASSPTPGSQPQHF,TGTGCCAGCAGCCCCACCCCGGGAAGTCAGCCCCAGCATTTT
few,TRBD2,TRBV18,TRBJ2-1,CASSPWASGRAGNNEQFF,TGTGCCAGCTCACCGTGGGCTAGCGGGAGGGCAGGAAACAATGAGCAGTTCTTC
.,.,TRBV30,TRBJ1-1,CAWTETGPWGSEAFF,TGTGCCTGGACCGAAACAGGTCCGTGGGGCTCTGAAGCTTTCTTT
.,.,TRBV15,TRBJ1-1,CATSSRDNEAFF,TGTGCCACCAGCAGCAGGGACAATGAAGCTTTCTTT
.,.,TRBV7-8,TRBJ2-1,CASSSDPAGSSYNEQFF,TGTGCCAGCAGCTCAGACCCCGCGGGCAGCTCCTACAATGAGCAGTTCTTC
.,.,TRBV19,TRBJ1-2,CASSIGRGRDRGYTF,TGTGCCAGTAGTATAGGGCGTGGGCGCGACCGTGGCTACACCTTC
.,.,TRBV2,TRBJ1-2,CASSLQGQNYGYTF,TGTGCCAGCAGCCTGCAGGGGCAGAACTATGGCTACACCTTC
.,TRBD1,TRBV10-3,TRBJ1-5,CAIRPGTGNQPQHF,TGTGCCATCAGGCCCGGGACAGGCAATCAGCCCCAGCATTTT
.,.,TRBV27,TRBJ1-1,CASSLERQNTEAFF,TGTGCCAGCAGTTTAGAGAGGCAGAACACTGAAGCTTTCTTT
.,TRBD1,TRBV11-2,TRBJ2-5,CASSATGQEGTQYF,TGTGCCAGCAGCGCGACAGGGCAGGAAGGGACCCAGTACTTC
.,TRBD2,TRBV18,TRBJ2-7,CASSPGSGYEQYF,TGTGCCAGCTCACCAGGTAGCGGGTACGAGCAGTACTTC
once,TRBD2,TRBV20-1,TRBJ2-3,CSASMLAGGPDTQYF,TGCAGTGCTAGTATGCTAGCGGGAGGGCCGGATACGCAGTATTTT
.,TRBD1,TRBV7-2,TRBJ1-3,CASSLGLGQVSGNTIYF,TGTGCCAGCAGCTTAGGATTGGGACAGGTATCTGGAAACACCATATATTTT
.,.,TRBV2,TRBJ2-2,CASSHRHYTGELFF,TGTGCCAGCAGCCACCGACACTACACCGGGGAGCTGTTTTTT
.,TRBD1,TRBV7-9,TRBJ2-7,CASSRGQHSYEQYF,TGTGCCAGCAGCCGGGGACAGCACTCCTACGAGCAGTACTTC
.,.,TRBV11-2,TRBJ1-1,CASSPRGGEAFF,TGTGCCAGCAGCCCGCGGGGCGGTGAAGCTTTCTTT
.,TRBD2,TRBV30,TRBJ2-1,CAWTPMGTSVRDRQFF,TGTGCCTGGACCCCTATGGGGACTAGCGTTAGGGATCGGCAGTTCTTC
.,.,TRBV30,TRBJ2-3,CAWSRGLGDTDTQYF,TGTGCCTGGAGTCGCGGACTCGGAGACACAGATACGCAGTATTTT
many,.,TRBV5-1,TRBJ2-7,CASSLGTPEQYF,TGCGCCAGCAGCTTGGGGACACCAGAGCAGTACTTC
.,.,TRBV29-1,TRBJ1-1,CSVARRQNTEAFF,TGCAGCGTTGCTCGAAGACAGAACACTGAAGCTTTCTTT